Listed here is a single T cell receptor (beta chain). These data belong to a study of blood T cell repertoires in COVID-19. Study background: T cells, B-cell-depleted T cells, or PBMCs provided the cDNA or gDNA that served as material.

V was cut by 0 bases and J by 6 bases, with 16 bases left in between. CDR1 and CDR2 (germline): SGHRS, YFSETQ. The CDR3 runs to 16 residues. Per the authors' pipeline: Amplified reference gene primers provided the basis for estimating nucleated cell counts. Measured with immunoSEQ multiplex PCR; TCRdb has only the in-frame clones, and not every one. V and J calls and clone size are as listed in that table; D and trimming were resolved from the DNA. The data show roughly 47,000 clones, less than 85% seen once. The gene calls are TRBV5-1 and TRBJ2-4; TRBD2 might be the D (5 bases). This sequence was found in a woman in her 70s with acute or convalescent COVID-19. Sample: peripheral blood. As DNA, the CDR3 is TGCGCCAGCAGCTTGGGACTCGACGGGGTGGGAAACATTCAGTACTTC. Amino acid sequence: CASSLGLDGVGNIQYF.